This T cell receptor (beta chain) was sequenced for a study of response to subunit inactivated influenza vaccine. TCRdb ran MiXCR on the RT-PCR reads and lists one entry per CDR3 protein. The sample carries about 700,000 distinct CDR3 sequences, approximately 15% recorded once. This CDR3 is 16 amino acids long. Trimming shortened V by 1 base and J by 4 bases, and 18 bases separated the two germline ends. CDR1 and CDR2 from the germline V gene are SQVTM and ANQGSEA. This clonotype was observed many times. V usage is TRBV29-1 and J usage is TRBJ2-3; a possible D gene is TRBD1 (6 bases). The source was PBMCs from blood, collected about 14 days before vaccination. The receptor's source is a man aged 50 to 60 who received an inactivated influenza vaccine. CDR3 sequence (DNA): TGCAGCGTTGAAGCCCGAGGGGGTGTGGGCGCAGATACGCAGTATTTT. Translation: CSVEARGGVGADTQYF.